This note documents a single TCR beta chain sequence. V was trimmed by 3 bases and J by 0 bases, leaving 12 bases between them. CDR1 and CDR2 from the germline V gene are MNHEY and SMNVEV (reference sequence). This CDR3 spans 17 amino acids. This specimen comes from a study of OX40 agonist ivuxolimab in advanced cancers. The overall study: Aged roughly 20 to 79 with a mean of approximately 57 years, they were less than 90% male. Earlier anti-PD-1, anti-PD-L1 or anti-CTLA-4 therapy was permitted; over 35% had received some.

Clones were read by immunoSEQ multiplex PCR, and TCRdb kept only the in-frame ones, dropping some. Among about 53,000 clones, roughly 83% were seen once, and the ten largest hold roughly 4.5%. Individuals having autoimmune disease history or systemic immunosuppression were not enrolled. Blood was sampled at baseline, cycle 4 day 1, and cycle 7 day 1. The rearrangement uses TRBV27 and TRBJ1-6; D gene unclear. The TCR comes from an adult with an advanced solid tumor such as melanoma, head and neck, liver or kidney cancer. The sequences come from CD4+ or CD8+ T cells sorted from blood, collected in a trial of the OX40 agonist ivuxolimab. CDR3 residues: CASSFLGPSSYNSPLHF. CDR3 nucleotide sequence: TGTGCCAGCAGTTTTCTTGGTCCCAGCTCCTATAATTCACCCCTCCACTTT.